This TCR beta chain was sequenced during a study of cytomegalovirus exposure and HLA in healthy donors. Study-wide points: Later on, an analysis found that several of the most significant clusters appeared to be linked to common viral pathogens, which included parvovirus B19. Specificity of three CMV-associated chains for CMV antigens was verified in vitro. Reported results showed that the classifier diagnosed cytomegalovirus status with high specificity and sensitivity.

Use of 60 Vbeta and 13 Jbeta primers characterized the PCR. Method: immunoSEQ multiplex PCR; TCRdb's copy keeps in-frame clones and lacks some. The repertoire holds over 65,000 clones, around 75% seen once, with 2% to 2.5% in the top ten. In germline, CDR1 is SNHLY, CDR2 FYNNEI. V was pared by 5 bases and J by 0 bases, with 11 bases between. The CDR3 covers 16 residues. In regard to this clone: What it binds is not known.

Specimen: PBMCs. This clonotype was obtained from a man aged 40-49 years in good health and CMV-seronegative. This chain connects TRBV2 to TRBJ2-6; D remains unclear. The CDR3 coding sequence is TGTGCCAGCAGTCCGAATAGATACTCTGGGGCCAACGTCCTGACTTTC. Protein sequence: CASSPNRYSGANVLTF.